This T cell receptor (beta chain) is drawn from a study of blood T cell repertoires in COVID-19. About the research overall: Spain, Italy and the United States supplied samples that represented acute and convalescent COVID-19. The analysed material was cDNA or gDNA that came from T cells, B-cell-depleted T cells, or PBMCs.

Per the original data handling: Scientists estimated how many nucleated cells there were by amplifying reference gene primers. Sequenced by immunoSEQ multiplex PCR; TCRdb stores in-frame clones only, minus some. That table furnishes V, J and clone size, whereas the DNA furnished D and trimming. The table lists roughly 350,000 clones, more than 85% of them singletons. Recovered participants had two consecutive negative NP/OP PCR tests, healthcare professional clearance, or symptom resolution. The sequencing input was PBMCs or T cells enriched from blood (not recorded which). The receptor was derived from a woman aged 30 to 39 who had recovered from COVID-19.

CDR3 DNA: TGCGCCAGCAGCCCGACCGGGACAGGGGGAGGGTACAATGAGCAGTTCTTC. Its translation is CASSPTGTGGGYNEQFF. V gene TRBV5-1 combines with J gene TRBJ2-1, with 11 bases fitting TRBD1. This CDR3 is 17 amino acids long. J gave up 4 bases and V 4 bases, and 10 bases lay outside the gene matches. Germline V CDR1 and CDR2: SGHRS, YFSETQ.